This T cell receptor (beta chain) was captured in a study of T cells in Graves' hyperthyroidism and ophthalmopathy. The study, taken as a whole, reports: Most thyroid clonotypes expanded above 0.001 were also detected in blood.

RNA transcripts provided the source from which TCR beta CDR3 regions were amplified. HTBI primers drove first-round RT-PCR of the TCR CDR3. Using its own MiXCR run on the multiplex PCR reads, TCRdb lists one record per CDR3 protein. The table includes roughly 360,000 distinct CDR3 sequences, approximately 13% detected once. Exclusion followed for patients with uncontrolled infection, other autoimmune disease, pregnancy or lactation. Together with thyroid ultrasound, orbital computed tomography, serum thyroxine and TRAb, clinical symptoms were used for diagnoses. It was at first hyperthyroidism diagnosis, before any ophthalmopathy symptoms, that the blood sample was taken. This CDR3 comprises 13 residues. CDR1 is LNHDA, CDR2 SQIVND, per germline (reference sequence). Unmatched junction bases numbered 5, after V lost 5 bases and J lost 6 bases. There are a few counts of this clonotype. Its specificity is not known.

This receptor was taken from a man aged 30 to 39 with Graves' hyperthyroidism that later progressed to Graves' ophthalmopathy. The sequenced material came from blood. This chain uses TRBV19 with TRBJ2-7, with 9 positions matching TRBD2. The CDR3 loop reads CASSPSGGREQYF. In DNA form, the CDR3 reads TGTGCCAGTAGTCCCAGCGGGGGGCGCGAGCAGTACTTC.